The clone carrying this TCR beta chain was observed a few times. Its cognate antigen is unknown. V gave up 0 bases and J gave up 4 bases, with 12 bases separating them. Germline V gives CDR1 PRHDT, CDR2 FYEKMQ (reference sequence). The CDR3 has 15 residues. The sample comes from a study of cytomegalovirus exposure and HLA in healthy donors. Whole-study results and caveats: Later analysis identified several of the most significant clusters that appeared linked to common viral pathogens.

Primers for the PCR totalled 60 Vbeta and 13 Jbeta. Data came from immunoSEQ multiplex PCR; TCRdb stores just in-frame clones and leaves some out. The table has 150,000 to 200,000 clones, roughly 80% seen once. The source is a woman between 18 and 29 years old in good health and CMV-seronegative. The chain recombines TRBV13 with TRBJ1-2; TRBD1 is a possible D gene (5 bases). Sequenced sample: PBMCs. The DNA for the CDR3 is TGTGCCAGCAGCTTAGGCGTCAGGGTCCGCTATGGCTACACCTTC. Translated, it gives CASSLGVRVRYGYTF. Combining the CDR3 with reference TRBV13 and TRBJ1-2 gives the whole variable domain AAGVIQSPRHLIKEKRETATLKCYPIPRHDTVYWYQQGPGQDPQFLISFYEKMQSDKGSIPDRFSAQQFSDYHSELNMSSLELGDSALYFCASSLGVRVRYGYTFGSGTRLTVV.